This TCR beta chain is drawn from a study of CD8+ T cells in alopecia areata. As the sequencing template, cDNA was produced by extracting RNA and reverse transcribing it. The assay was immunoSEQ multiplex PCR, and TCRdb's table has in-frame clones only and misses some. The sample has a few hundred thousand clones; approximately 60% are singletons. The length of the CDR3 is 15 residues. CDR1 and CDR2 from the germline V gene are SGHRS and YFSETQ. V lost 4 bases and J 7 bases, leaving 15 bases between the germline ends. Sample treatment: oral pan-JAK inhibitor, 5-10 mg twice daily. Researchers took lesional scalp punch biopsies and peripheral blood from people who were alopecia areata patients. This clone was seen a handful of times.

The chain joins TRBV5-1 to TRBJ1-6, with D uncertain. Source: CD4+ T cells sorted from blood, taken around week 53, from a patient treated with tofacitinib. This receptor was identified in a human donor with alopecia areata. The chain's CDR3 is CASSPVGSSNSPLHF. CDR3 coding DNA: TGCGCCAGCAGCCCCGTGGGCTCATCAAATTCACCCCTCCACTTT.